This TCR beta chain was identified during a study of CD8 T cells in Susac syndrome (dated by TCRdb to about 2019). The study in broad terms: The study used repertoire sequencing to test whether antigen drove CD8+ T cell activation and differentiation in Susac syndrome. The clonality of the CD8+ T cell repertoire was compared across approximately eleven healthy donors, around 14 Susac syndrome patients and roughly 15 multiple sclerosis patients. What the research found in general, with its limitations: The study acknowledged that relatively few individuals were included in the TCR sequencing and HLA analysis.

RNA was extracted using the RNeasy kit, and roughly 0.45 to 1 ug of the RNA was reverse transcribed with random hexamers. The immunoSEQ multiplex PCR assay, which covers 54 Vbeta and 13 Jbeta segments, was used to amplify TCR beta CDR3 regions. PCR amplification bias was corrected using a synthetic template baseline for primer optimization and computational correction. Concerning the study's data processing: Only productive sequences were kept, with reads annotated to V, D and J genes according to IMGT and analyzed in immunoSEQ Analyzer. To calculate clonality, Shannon entropy was normalized by log2 of the number of productive unique sequences and then subtracted from one. For each patient and control, public and private clones were evaluated among the 100 most prevalent clones. Clones were defined as Susac-specific when absent from the healthy and MS cohorts, from over 950 published viral clones and from other ImmuneACCESS disease sequences. TCRdb redid the processing of the public reads, applying fastp at Q25 and MiXCR, and retained in-frame beta chains. Rows with a matching CDR3 protein are joined into one entry that keeps the most common DNA and genes. TCRdb, not the authors, supplied the V and J calls. The sample yields about 290,000 distinct CDR3 sequences; 70% to 90% were counted once. 0.18% of the sample lies in the top ten.

Regarding this clonotype: Its antigen is unknown. Base qualities are not recorded, but no much larger clone differs from it by a single base.

High-throughput TCR beta sequencing profiled peripheral blood CD8+ and CD4+ T cells from healthy donors, Susac syndrome patients and multiple sclerosis patients. Multiple sclerosis controls were treatment-naive patients with stable or active relapsing-remitting disease fulfilling revised McDonald criteria. CD8+ TEMRA cells were enriched by FACS, while bulk CD8+ and CD4+ T cells were purified by magnetic negative isolation. Blood was drawn into EDTA tubes, processed within 24 hours, and PBMCs were isolated by density gradient centrifugation. PBMCs intended for TCR sequencing were frozen in liquid nitrogen and were later thawed in a 37 degrees C water bath. A purity of at least 90% was achieved for sorted or isolated CD4+, CD8+ and CD8+ TEMRA cells. V loses 4 bases of germline sequence and J loses 3 bases, and the interval between the two ends is 13 bases. The germline V gene specifies SGHTA as CDR1 and FQGNSA as CDR2. Measured from the cysteine to the phenylalanine, the CDR3 is 14 residues long. The CDR3 DNA has 42 bases and is translated from base 1.

This TCR derives from a human donor with multiple sclerosis. Sequenced input: CD8+ T cells from PBMCs. Recombination linked TRBV7-2 to TRBJ2-7; D gene: possibly TRBD1, on 6 matching bases. Read as DNA, the sequence is TGTGCCAGCAGCTCAACCACAGGGTTCTACGAGCAGTACTTC. It specifies CASSSTTGFYEQYF.